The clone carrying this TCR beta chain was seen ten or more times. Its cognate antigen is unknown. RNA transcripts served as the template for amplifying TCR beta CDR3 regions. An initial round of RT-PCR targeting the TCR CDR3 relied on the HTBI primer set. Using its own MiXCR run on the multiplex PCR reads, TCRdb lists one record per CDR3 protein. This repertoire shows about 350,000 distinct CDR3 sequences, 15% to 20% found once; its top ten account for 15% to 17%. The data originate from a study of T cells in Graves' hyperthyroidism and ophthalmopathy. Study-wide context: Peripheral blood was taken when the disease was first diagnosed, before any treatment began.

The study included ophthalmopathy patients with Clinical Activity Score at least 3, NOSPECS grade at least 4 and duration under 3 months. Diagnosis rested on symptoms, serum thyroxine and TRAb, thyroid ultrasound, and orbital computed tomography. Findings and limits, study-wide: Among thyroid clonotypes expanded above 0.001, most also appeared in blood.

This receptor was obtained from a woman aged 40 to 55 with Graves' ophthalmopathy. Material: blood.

This CDR3 reads CASSLSRVATGELFF. The CDR3 nucleotides are TGTGCCAGCAGCTTAAGCAGGGTAGCCACCGGGGAGCTGTTTTTT. This chain uses TRBV7-3 with TRBJ2-2, with D possibly being TRBD1 (5 bases). Germline-derived CDR1 and CDR2 are SGHTA and FQGTGA. V shed 1 base and J shed 4 bases, with 10 bases lying between them. The CDR3 spans 15 residues. Full variable domain (remainder filled in from reference TRBV7-3 and TRBJ2-2): GAGVSQTPSNKVTEKGKYVELRCDPISGHTALYWYRQSLGQGPEFLIYFQGTGAADDSGLPNDRFFAVRPEGSVSTLKIQRTERGDSAVYLCASSLSRVATGELFFGEGSRLTVL.